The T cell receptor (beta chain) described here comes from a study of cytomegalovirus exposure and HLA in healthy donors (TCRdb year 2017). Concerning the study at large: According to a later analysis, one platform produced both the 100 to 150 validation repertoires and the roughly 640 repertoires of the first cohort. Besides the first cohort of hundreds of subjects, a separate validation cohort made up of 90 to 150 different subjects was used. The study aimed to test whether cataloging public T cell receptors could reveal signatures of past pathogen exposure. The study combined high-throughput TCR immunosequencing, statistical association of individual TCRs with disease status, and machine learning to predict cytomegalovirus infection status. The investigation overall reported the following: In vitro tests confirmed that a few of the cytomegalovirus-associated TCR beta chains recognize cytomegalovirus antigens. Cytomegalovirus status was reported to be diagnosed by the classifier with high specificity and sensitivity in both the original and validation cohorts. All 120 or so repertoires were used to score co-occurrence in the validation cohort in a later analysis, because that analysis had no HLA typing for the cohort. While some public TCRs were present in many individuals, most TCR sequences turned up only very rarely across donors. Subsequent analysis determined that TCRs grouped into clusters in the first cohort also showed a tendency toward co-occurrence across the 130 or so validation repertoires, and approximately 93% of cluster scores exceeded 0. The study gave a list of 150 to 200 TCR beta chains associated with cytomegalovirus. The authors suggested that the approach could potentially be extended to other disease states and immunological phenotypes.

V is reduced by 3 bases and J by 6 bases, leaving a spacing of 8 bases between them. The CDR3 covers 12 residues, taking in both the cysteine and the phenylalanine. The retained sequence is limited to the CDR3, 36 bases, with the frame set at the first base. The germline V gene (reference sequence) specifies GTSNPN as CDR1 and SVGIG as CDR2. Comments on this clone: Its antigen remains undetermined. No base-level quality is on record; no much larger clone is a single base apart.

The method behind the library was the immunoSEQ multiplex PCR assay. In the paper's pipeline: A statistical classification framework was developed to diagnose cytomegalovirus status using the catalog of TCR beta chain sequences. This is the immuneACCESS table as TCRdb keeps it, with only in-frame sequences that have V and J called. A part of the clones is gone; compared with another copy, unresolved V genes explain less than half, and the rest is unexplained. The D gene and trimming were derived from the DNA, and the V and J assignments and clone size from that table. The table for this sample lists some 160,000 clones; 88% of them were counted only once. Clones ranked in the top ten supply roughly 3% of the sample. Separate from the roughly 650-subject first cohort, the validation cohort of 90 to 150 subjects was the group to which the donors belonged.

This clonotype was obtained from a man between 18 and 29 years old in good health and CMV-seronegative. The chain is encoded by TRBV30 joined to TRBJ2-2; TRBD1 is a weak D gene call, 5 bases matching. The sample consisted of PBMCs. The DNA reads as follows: TGTGCCTGGAGGTGGGGCGCCGGGGAGCTGTTTTTT. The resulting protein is CAWRWGAGELFF. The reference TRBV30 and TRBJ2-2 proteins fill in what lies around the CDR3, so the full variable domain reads SQTIHQWPATLVQPVGSPLSLECTVEGTSNPNLYWYRQAAGRGLQLLFYSVGIGQISSEVPQNLSASRPQDRQFILSSKKLLLSDSGFYLCAWRWGAGELFFGEGSRLTVL.